The present T cell receptor beta chain was sequenced within a study of T cell repertoires in cytomegalovirus infection. Across the whole study: HLA-B-restricted CMV epitopes that are well studied were used alongside recently identified HLA-C-restricted ones. Public TCR beta signatures were indicative of both CMV infection and a matching HLA type.

This clonotype was counted once. Its specificity is not known. MiXCR, applied by TCRdb to the reads, yields one record per CDR3 protein. The repertoire holds fewer than 850,000 distinct CDR3 sequences, with almost 30% as singletons. The V gene end was trimmed by 7 bases and the J gene end by 3 bases; junction bases not matched to a gene: 4. Germline assignment: CDR1 WSHSY and CDR2 SAAADI. The CDR3 runs to 13 residues. The sequences come from cultured CD8+ T cells from PBMCs, collected from culture after CMV antigen stimulation. The rearrangement links TRBV10-2 to TRBJ1-1; 8 positions match TRBD1. The sequence came from a human donor in good health (CMV status not recorded). Some clones in this sample may be carry-over from other donors' samples. CDR3 bases: TGCGCCAGCACGGACAGGGAAGACACTGAAGCTTTCTTT. This codes for CASTDREDTEAFF.